A single sample is the source of the 20 T cell receptor beta chains below, sequenced in a study of shared clonotypes between healthy human individuals. TCRdb's copy holds only in-frame clones and misses some; the assay was immunoSEQ multiplex PCR. The sample yields around 370,000 clones, about 96% seen once. Sequenced sample: memory CD8+ T cells sorted from blood. Subset defined: CD45RO+ cells pooled with CCR7-negative TemRA cells. These receptors were obtained from a man aged 25-40 years in good health.

This CDR3 is CASIPSLNRPNEQYF. DNA of the CDR3: TGTGCCAGCATCCCTTCTCTCAATCGCCCAAACGAGCAGTACTTC. The chain couples TRBV28 to TRBJ2-7; D unclear. In germline, CDR1 is MDHEN, CDR2 SYDVKM. This CDR3 spans 15 amino acids. V was pared by 7 bases and J by 5 bases, with 21 bases between.

The chain joins TRBV27 to TRBJ1-2; the match to TRBD1 covers 11 bases. Germline assignment: CDR1 MNHEY and CDR2 SMNVEV (reference sequence). The J segment lost 3 bases and the V segment lost 7 bases, leaving 16 bases of the junction unmatched. This CDR3 is built from 18 residues. The DNA of the CDR3 is TGTGCCAGCACTAAAATCCCCCGGACAGGGGGCCCCCACTATGGCTACACCTTC. This translates into CASTKIPRTGGPHYGYTF.

The rearrangement uses TRBV29-1 and TRBJ1-3; no definite D call. V was trimmed by 4 bases and J by 2 bases, leaving 9 bases between them. There are 13 residues in the CDR3. CDR1 SQVTM and CDR2 ANQGSEA come from the germline V gene. The CDR3, as DNA: TGCAGCGTTGCTAGGGATGCTGGAAACACCATATATTTT. Its protein is CSVARDAGNTIYF. Together with reference TRBV29-1 and TRBJ1-3, the CDR3 gives the full variable domain: SAVISQKPSRDICQRGTSLTIQCQVDSQVTMMFWYRQQPGQSLTLIATANQGSEATYESGFVIDKFPISRPNLTFSTLTVSNMSPEDSSIYLCSVARDAGNTIYFGEGSWLTVV.

The rearrangement links TRBV14 to TRBJ2-5; TRBD2 agrees at 13 bases. The CDR3 totals 16 residues. Unmatched junction bases numbered 5, after V lost 4 bases and J lost 3 bases. Per the germline V gene, CDR1 is SGHDN and CDR2 is FVKESK. The CDR3 here is CASSRGTSGIEETQYF. CDR3 nucleotide sequence: TGTGCCAGCAGCCGGGGGACTAGCGGGATCGAAGAGACCCAGTACTTC.

This clone was picked up one time. This same CDR3 is encoded by further DNA sequences in the sample. The chain recombines TRBV28 with TRBJ2-7; D might be TRBD2 (5 bases). Trimming took 8 bases from V and 2 from J, leaving 7 bases between them. The CDR3 consists of 11 residues. Germline CDR1 MDHEN, CDR2 SYDVKM. The CDR3 nucleotides are TGTGCCAGCGCTAGCCCCTACGAGCAGTACTTC. Translated, it gives CASASPYEQYF. Full variable domain (outside the CDR3, taken from reference TRBV28 and TRBJ2-7): DVKVTQSSRYLVKRTGEKVFLECVQDMDHENMFWYRQDPGLGLRLIYFSYDVKMKEKGDIPEGYSVSREKKERFSLILESASTNQTSMYLCASASPYEQYFGPGTRLTVT.

The CDR3 DNA follows: TGTGCCAGCAGCGGCGGGACTAGGAGCCACGAGCAGTACTTC. Translation gives CASSGGTRSHEQYF. The J gene is TRBJ2-7, the V gene TRBV9; 8 positions agree with TRBD2. Germline V gene lookup returns CDR1 SGDLS and CDR2 YYNGEE. Germline trimming cut 3 bases from V and 5 bases from J; bases unmatched to any gene: 7. CDR3 length equals 14 residues.

This chain uses TRBV9 with TRBJ1-1; D possibly corresponds to TRBD1 (6 bases). Trimming pared 0 bases from V and 3 bases from J, leaving 9 bases between. The CDR3 contains 14 residues. The V gene's germline CDR1 is SGDLS and CDR2 YYNGEE. As DNA, the CDR3 is TGTGCCAGCAGCGTAGATGCAGGGGACACTGAAGCTTTCTTT. It is translated as CASSVDAGDTEAFF.

The chain joins TRBV5-4 to TRBJ2-2, with 12 bases that match TRBD1. Per the germline V gene, CDR1 is SGHNT and CDR2 is YYREEE (reference sequence). V gave up 4 bases and J gave up 8 bases; unmatched junction bases: 9. The CDR3 spans 16 residues. The CDR3 DNA sequence: TGTGCCAGCAGCGTCTGGGACAGGGGGCGAAGTGGGGAGCTGTTTTTT. Amino acid sequence: CASSVWDRGRSGELFF.

CDR3 amino acids: CASSLGLAYYEQYF. In DNA form, the CDR3 reads TGCGCCAGCAGCTTGGGACTAGCCTACTACGAGCAGTACTTC. The J gene is TRBJ2-7, the V gene TRBV5-1, with TRBD2 matching over 7 bases. In germline, CDR1 is SGHRS, CDR2 YFSETQ. The V segment lost 0 bases and the J segment 3 bases; nucleotides outside the gene matches: 3. The CDR3 has 14 amino acids.

The CDR3 loop is CASSRTQPQHF. CDR3 bases: TGTGCCAGCTCTCGGACCCAGCCCCAGCATTTT. This sequence joins TRBV28 and TRBJ1-5; no definite D call. CDR1 and CDR2 (germline): MDHEN, SYDVKM. V was pared by 8 bases and J by 7 bases, with 9 bases between. The CDR3 is made up of 11 amino acids.

V usage is TRBV5-1 and J usage is TRBJ2-7; 9 nucleotides match TRBD1. V was pared by 1 base and J by 2 bases, with 1 base of the junction left unmatched. The CDR3 length is 14 residues. Germline values: CDR1 SGHRS, CDR2 YFSETQ. CDR3 nucleotide sequence: TGCGCCAGCAGCTTGAGGGACAGGGCCTACGAGCAGTACTTC. This codes for CASSLRDRAYEQYF.

About this clone: The sample holds other DNA sequences that translate to the same CDR3. This chain connects TRBV4-2 to TRBJ2-1; a possible D gene is TRBD2 (5 bases). The CDR3 runs to 15 residues. The germline CDR1 and CDR2 sequences are LGHNA and YNFKEQ. The V end was cut by 0 bases, the J end by 0 bases, with 6 bases between. The CDR3 DNA sequence: TGTGCCAGCAGCCAAGAAGGGAGCTCCTACAATGAGCAGTTCTTC. Protein sequence: CASSQEGSSYNEQFF.

The J gene is TRBJ2-3, the V gene TRBV5-1; TRBD2 matches at 12 bases. The CDR3 contains 15 residues. V lost 0 bases, J lost 8 bases, and 4 bases stayed unmatched. The germline CDR1 and CDR2 sequences are SGHRS and YFSETQ. The CDR3, as DNA: TGCGCCAGCAGCTTGGAAACTAGCGGGAGGACTACGCAGTATTTT. Encoded protein: CASSLETSGRTTQYF.

The chain combines TRBV2 with TRBJ1-1; 8 nucleotides align to TRBD1. This CDR3 has 14 residues. The germline CDR1 and CDR2 sequences are SNHLY and FYNNEI. V shed 5 bases and J 5 bases; nucleotides not matched to a gene: 7. In nucleotides, the CDR3 is TGTGCCAGCAGTCCAGACAGGGGTCTGACTGAAGCTTTCTTT. Amino acid sequence: CASSPDRGLTEAFF.

The chain is built from TRBV10-3 and TRBJ2-1; 9 nucleotides align to TRBD2. CDR3 length: 15 residues. Looked up from germline, CDR1 is ENHRY and CDR2 is SYGVKD. With V trimmed by 6 bases and J by 4 bases, 7 bases remained unmatched. CDR3 sequence reads: CAIRNPGLAYNEQFF. Here the CDR3 DNA reads TGTGCCATCAGGAACCCGGGACTAGCTTACAATGAGCAGTTCTTC.

The chain employs TRBV4-1 and TRBJ2-1; 12 positions agree with TRBD2. The CDR3 loop spans 21 amino acids. Germline CDR1 and CDR2: MGHRA and YSYEKL. The V segment lost 3 bases and the J segment 2 bases; nucleotides outside the gene matches: 17. CDR3 loop: CASSHLIPGLAGRNPYNEQFF. In nucleotides, the CDR3 is TGCGCCAGCAGCCATCTAATCCCGGGACTAGCGGGTAGGAACCCCTACAATGAGCAGTTCTTC.

This clone appeared a single time. This chain links TRBV7-2 with TRBJ2-3; the match to TRBD2 covers 11 bases. This CDR3 comprises 16 residues. The germline V gene encodes CDR1 SGHTA and CDR2 FQGNSA. The ends lost 1 base at V and 3 bases at J; junction bases unmatched: 3. This CDR3 reads CASSLVASGRTDTQYF. DNA of the CDR3: TGTGCCAGCAGCTTAGTGGCTAGCGGGAGGACAGATACGCAGTATTTT.

The chain uses TRBV5-8 and TRBJ1-4; no firm D call. CDR3 size: 12 residues. Germline V gene lookup returns CDR1 SGHTS and CDR2 YDEGEE. Trimming cost V 0 bases and J 13 bases, with 10 bases left between them. The CDR3 spells CASSLADRVLFF. The CDR3 DNA reads TGTGCCAGCAGCTTGGCCGATAGGGTACTGTTTTTT.

In nucleotides, the CDR3 is TGCAGCACCCTTTCGAATCGCTCCTACAATGAGCAGTTCTTC. Its translation: CSTLSNRSYNEQFF. The chain is built from TRBV29-1 and TRBJ2-1, with D uncertain. This CDR3 spans 14 amino acids. Trimming left V 8 bases short and J 0 bases short, with 14 bases between. The V gene's germline CDR1 is SQVTM and CDR2 ANQGSEA.

The V call is TRBV11-2, the J call TRBJ2-7; 10 nucleotides line up with TRBD2. With V trimmed by 4 bases and J by 4 bases, 7 bases remained unmatched. The CDR3 has 15 amino acids. CDR1 is SGHAT, CDR2 FQNNGV, per germline. CDR3 bases: TGTGCCAGCAGCTCTCTAGCGGGAGATTTATACGAGCAGTACTTC. Translating it yields CASSSLAGDLYEQYF.